This TCR beta chain was profiled in a study of vaccination effects on CD4 cells after COVID-19. As for this clone: Its target is not known.

Viral peptide pool expansion of antigen-specific CD4+ T cells preceded sequencing in the ViraFEST assay. Scientists isolated CD4+ T cells after a roughly nine-day culture period ended. Participants completed two doses of the BNT162b2 or mRNA-1273 vaccine. None of these healthy vaccinees had been infected with SARS-CoV-2 before vaccination. Profiled with immunoSEQ multiplex PCR; TCRdb holds only in-frame clones, not every one. The sample holds 20,000 to 30,000 clones, nearly 80% seen once. This CDR3 is built from 13 residues. V was clipped by 9 bases and J by 2 bases, with 8 bases between them. Per germline, CDR1 SGHTA and CDR2 FQGTGA.

The chain carries TRBV7-3 and TRBJ2-6, with unresolved D. The sample consisted of CD4+ T cells from PBMCs cultured with SARS-CoV-2 spike peptides, taken after COVID-19 vaccination. This sequence was found in a human donor who received a COVID-19 vaccine. Some clones in this sample may be carry-over from other donors' samples. The CDR3 sequence is CASRRTGANVLTF. CDR3 nucleotide sequence: TGTGCCAGTCGTCGGACTGGGGCCAACGTCCTGACTTTC.